This T cell receptor (beta chain) was sequenced in a study of T cell responses to AZD1222 COVID-19 vaccine. Trimming stripped 3 bases from V and 7 bases from J, with 16 bases between. Germline-derived CDR1 and CDR2 are DFQATT and SNEGSKA (reference sequence). This CDR3 has 15 residues. The table came from immunoSEQ multiplex PCR; TCRdb's copy has only in-frame clones and leaves some out. The data contain 75,000 to 90,000 clones, roughly 90% of them seen just once; the ten biggest clones take up 5.2%. Points on this clone: Its antigen is unknown.

Regarding the study as a whole: As reported, nearly half of all spike-specific TCRs target variant regions that are unmutated. Repertoire collection took place solely once the T cell response had peaked.

The V and J genes are TRBV20-1 and TRBJ1-6; weak D call: TRBD1 (6 bases). This TCR derives from an adult in good health. This specimen was peripheral blood, taken on day 0 of AZD1222 vaccination. The CDR3 loop is CSASMQGRLNSPLHF. In nucleotides, the CDR3 is TGCAGTGCTAGTATGCAGGGGAGGTTAAATTCACCCCTCCACTTT.